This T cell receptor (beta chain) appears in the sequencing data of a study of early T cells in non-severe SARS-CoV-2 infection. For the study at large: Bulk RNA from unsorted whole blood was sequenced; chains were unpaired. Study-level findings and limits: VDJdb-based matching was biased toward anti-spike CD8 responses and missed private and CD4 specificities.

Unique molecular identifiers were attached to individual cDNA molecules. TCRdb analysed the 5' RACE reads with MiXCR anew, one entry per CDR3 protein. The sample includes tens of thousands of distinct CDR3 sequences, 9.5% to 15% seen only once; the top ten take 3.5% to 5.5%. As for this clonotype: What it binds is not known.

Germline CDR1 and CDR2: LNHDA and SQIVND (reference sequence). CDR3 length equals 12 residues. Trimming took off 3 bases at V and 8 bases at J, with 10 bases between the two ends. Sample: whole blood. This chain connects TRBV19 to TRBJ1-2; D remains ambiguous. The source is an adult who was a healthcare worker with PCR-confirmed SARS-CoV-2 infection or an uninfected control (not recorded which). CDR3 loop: CASSIFEGGYTF. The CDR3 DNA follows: TGTGCCAGTAGTATCTTTGAGGGAGGCTACACCTTC.